These 2 T cell receptor beta chains were sequenced from one sample in a study of regulatory T cells in long-lasting Graves disease. Construction of TCR beta libraries relied on iRepertoire HTBI primers and on Arm-PCR targeting CDR3 regions. TCRdb used MiXCR to reprocess the multiplex PCR reads, holding one entry per CDR3 protein. This table has about 470,000 distinct CDR3 sequences, around 20% appearing once. The time point: persistent/refractory GD, antithyroid drugs over 5 years with positive TRAb. From RNA extracted from PBMCs, the TCR library was made. This specimen consisted of peripheral blood mononuclear cells (PBMCs), obtained when the disease was refractory, from a patient treated with antithyroid drugs. Receptors originate from a female donor with Graves disease.

This clonotype was seen only a few times. The chain combines TRBV9 with TRBJ2-5, with 10 bases fitting TRBD2. The germline V gene has CDR1 SGDLS and CDR2 YYNGEE. The CDR3 has 16 amino acids. Losses at the gene ends were 0 bases for V and 4 bases for J; bases not matched to a gene: 6. DNA of the CDR3: TGTGCCAGCAGCGTAGTATCTCTAGCGGGAGCAGAGACCCAGTACTTC. Protein: CASSVVSLAGAETQYF.

This clonotype has at least ten counts. CDR3: CSARESRPGDKSEAFF. CDR3 nucleotide sequence: TGCAGTGCTAGAGAGTCCCGCCCCGGTGATAAAAGCGAAGCTTTCTTT. The rearrangement joins TRBV20-1 to TRBJ1-1; no clear D. Per germline, CDR1 DFQATT and CDR2 SNEGSKA (reference sequence). CDR3 length: 16 residues. V was clipped by 0 bases and J by 8 bases, with 22 bases between them.